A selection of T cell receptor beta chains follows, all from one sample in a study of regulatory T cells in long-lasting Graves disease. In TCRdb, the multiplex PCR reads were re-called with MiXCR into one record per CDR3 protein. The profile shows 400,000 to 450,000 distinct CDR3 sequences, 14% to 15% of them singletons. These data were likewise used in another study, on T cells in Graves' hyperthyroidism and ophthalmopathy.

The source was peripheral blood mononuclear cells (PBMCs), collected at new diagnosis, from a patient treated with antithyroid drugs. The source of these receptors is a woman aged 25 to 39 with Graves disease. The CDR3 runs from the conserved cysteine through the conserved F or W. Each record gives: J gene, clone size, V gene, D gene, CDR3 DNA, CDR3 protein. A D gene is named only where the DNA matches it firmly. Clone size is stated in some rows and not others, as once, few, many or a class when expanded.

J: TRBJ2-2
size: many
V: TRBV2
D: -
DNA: TGTGCCAGCAGAGAGACTAATACGAACACCGGGGAGCTGTTTTTT
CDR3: CASRETNTNTGELFF

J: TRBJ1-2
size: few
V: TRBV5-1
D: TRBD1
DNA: TGCGCCAGCAGCTTGGAGGGGACAGCCTATGGCTACACCTTC
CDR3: CASSLEGTAYGYTF

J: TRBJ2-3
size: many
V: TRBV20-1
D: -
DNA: TGCAGTGCTACTTCAAACGAGGATACGCAGTATTTT
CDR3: CSATSNEDTQYF

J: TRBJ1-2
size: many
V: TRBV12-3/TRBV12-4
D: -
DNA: TGTGCCAGCAGTTTAGGGCAGGGCACGGGTGGCTACACCTTC
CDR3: CASSLGQGTGGYTF

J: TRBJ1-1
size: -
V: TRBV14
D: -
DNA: TGTGCCAGCAGCCAAGACTCCGGGTTAGGGAACACTGAAGCTTTCTTT
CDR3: CASSQDSGLGNTEAFF

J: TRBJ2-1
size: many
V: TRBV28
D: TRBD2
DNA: TGTGCCAGCAGGACCAGGCGTGGGCTAGCGGAGGGCCCCTCCTACAATGAGCAGTTCTTC
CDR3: CASRTRRGLAEGPSYNEQFF

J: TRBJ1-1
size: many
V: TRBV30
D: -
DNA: TGTGCCTGGAGTGATCCCCAGAACACTGAAGCTTTCTTT
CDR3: CAWSDPQNTEAFF

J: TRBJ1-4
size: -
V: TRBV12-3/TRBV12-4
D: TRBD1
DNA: TGTGCCAGCGGGAATTACAGGGGCCACGAAAAACTGTTTTTT
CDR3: CASGNYRGHEKLFF

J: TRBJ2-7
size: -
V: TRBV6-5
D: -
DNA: TGTGCCAGCAGTTACGGGGGCCTGAGCTCCTACGAGCAGTACTTC
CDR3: CASSYGGLSSYEQYF

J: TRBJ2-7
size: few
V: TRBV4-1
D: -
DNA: TGCGCCAGCAGCCAAGAGAGGGGCCAAGCGGGCATTCCCTACGAGCAGTACTTC
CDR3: CASSQERGQAGIPYEQYF

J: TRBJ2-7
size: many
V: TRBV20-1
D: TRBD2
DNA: TGCAGTGCTAAGGGGGAGCGGGAGAACGAGCAGTACTTC
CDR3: CSAKGERENEQYF

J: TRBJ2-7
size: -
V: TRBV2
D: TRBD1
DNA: TGTGCCAGCAGAGATGGACAGGTCGCCTACGAGCAGTACTTC
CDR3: CASRDGQVAYEQYF

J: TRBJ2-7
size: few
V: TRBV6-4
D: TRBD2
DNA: TGTGCCAGCAGTGAAACCCCTAGCGGGACGTACGAGCAGTACTTC
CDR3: CASSETPSGTYEQYF

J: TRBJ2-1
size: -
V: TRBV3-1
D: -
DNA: TGTGCCAGCAGCCAAGGCCTCAATGAGCAGTTCTTC
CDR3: CASSQGLNEQFF

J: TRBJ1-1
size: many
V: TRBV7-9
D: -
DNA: TGTGCCAGCAGCCCACGAGGTGGAATAGGAGCTTTCTTT
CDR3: CASSPRGGIGAFF

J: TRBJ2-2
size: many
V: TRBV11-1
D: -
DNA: TGTGCCAGCAGCTCCCCCCGTTCCGGGGAGCTGTTTTTT
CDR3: CASSSPRSGELFF